The clone carrying this T cell receptor (beta chain) was counted between two and nine times. Its antigen is undetermined. This entry belongs to a study of OX40 agonist ivuxolimab in advanced cancers. Study at large: Ivuxolimab, an antibody acting as an agonist of OX40 (CD134), was used to treat patients. Prior checkpoint blockade (anti-PD-1, anti-PD-L1 or anti-CTLA-4) was permitted; approximately 41% had it.

Looked up from germline, CDR1 is SGHDN and CDR2 is FVKESK. The length of the CDR3 is 15 residues. Deletions cut 2 bases from V and 4 bases from J, with 13 bases between. Study-level findings and limits: Clonal expansion by week 6 occurred in CD4+ and CD8+ blood T cells (at 0.1 to 3.0 mg/kg). Among the lowest levels of clonal expansion were found in partial responders at 0.1-3.0 mg/kg.

Sequencing was performed with immunoSEQ multiplex PCR; in TCRdb, only in-frame clones are kept and a portion is missing. The table includes about 72,000 clones, around 89% detected once. The rearrangement uses TRBV14 and TRBJ2-3, with D maybe TRBD1 (5 bases). Sequenced material: CD4+ or CD8+ T cells sorted from blood, taken in a trial of the OX40 agonist ivuxolimab. The clonotype was recovered from an adult with an advanced solid tumor such as melanoma, head and neck, liver or kidney cancer. The CDR3 DNA is TGTGCCAGCAGCCAACTGTTAGGGGTGGCAGATACGCAGTATTTT. Its protein is CASSQLLGVADTQYF. Supplemented by reference TRBV14 and TRBJ2-3, the full variable domain reads EAGVTQFPSHSVIEKGQTVTLRCDPISGHDNLYWYRRVMGKEIKFLLHFVKESKQDESGMPNNRFLAERTGGTYSTLKVQPAELEDSGVYFCASSQLLGVADTQYFGPGTRLTVL.